This entry features one T cell receptor (beta chain) sequence. Methods used by the authors: Scientists estimated how many nucleated cells there were by amplifying reference gene primers. The repertoire was sequenced with immunoSEQ multiplex PCR; TCRdb's copy has only in-frame clones and lacks some. V and J calls and clone size are given by that table; D and trimming were obtained from the DNA. The sample includes 120,000 to 150,000 clones, around 84% of them seen just once. This entry is derived from a study of blood T cell repertoires in COVID-19. Whole-study context: Donors in the United States, Italy and Spain gave samples during acute or convalescent COVID-19.

CDR3 length equals 15 residues. V lost 0 bases, J lost 0 bases, and 9 bases lay in between. Germline loops: CDR1 SGHNT, CDR2 YYREEE (reference sequence). Clinical history as reported by participants underpinned cohort assignment. Individuals in the exposed group had encountered a COVID-19 case within 2 weeks preceding study entry. Material: PBMCs or T cells enriched from blood (not recorded which). This receptor was taken from a woman between 45 and 60 years old who had been exposed to COVID-19. This sequence joins TRBV5-4 and TRBJ1-2; D remains ambiguous. The CDR3 DNA is TGTGCCAGCAGCTTGGAAAGCGCGGCTAACTATGGCTACACCTTC. Translating it yields CASSLESAANYGYTF.